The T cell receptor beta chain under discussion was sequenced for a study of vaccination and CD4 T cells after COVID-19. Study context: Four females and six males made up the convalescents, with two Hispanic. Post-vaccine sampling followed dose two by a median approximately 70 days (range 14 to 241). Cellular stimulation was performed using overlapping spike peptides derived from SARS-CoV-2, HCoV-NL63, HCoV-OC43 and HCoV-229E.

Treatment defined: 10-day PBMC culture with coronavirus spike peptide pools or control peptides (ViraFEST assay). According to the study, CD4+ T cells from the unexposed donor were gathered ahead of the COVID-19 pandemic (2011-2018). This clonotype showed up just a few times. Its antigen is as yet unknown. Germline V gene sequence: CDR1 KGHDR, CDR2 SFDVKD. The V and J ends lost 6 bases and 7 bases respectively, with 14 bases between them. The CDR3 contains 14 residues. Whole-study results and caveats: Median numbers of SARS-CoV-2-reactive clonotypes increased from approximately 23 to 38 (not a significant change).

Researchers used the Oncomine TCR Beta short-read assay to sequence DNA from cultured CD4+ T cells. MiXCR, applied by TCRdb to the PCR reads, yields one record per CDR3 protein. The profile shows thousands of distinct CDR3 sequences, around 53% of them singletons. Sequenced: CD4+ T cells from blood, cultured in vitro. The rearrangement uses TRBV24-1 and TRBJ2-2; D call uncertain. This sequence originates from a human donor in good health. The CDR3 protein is CATSTHLVSGELFF. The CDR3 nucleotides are TGTGCCACCAGTACCCATCTCGTAAGCGGGGAGCTGTTTTTT.